These 32 T cell receptor beta chains were sequenced from one sample in a study of ipilimumab plus nivolumab after autologous stem cell transplantation. TCRdb keeps only in-frame clones here, not all; method: immunoSEQ multiplex PCR. The sample records 22,000 or so clones, just under 75% being singletons. Here the sequenced sample was PBMCs, taken in a trial of ipilimumab plus nivolumab as post-transplant consolidation. These TCRs come from a male donor with diffuse large B-cell lymphoma.

The rearrangement uses TRBV7-8 and TRBJ2-1; D might be TRBD2 (7 bases). Trimming shortened V by 1 base and J by 7 bases, and 17 bases separated the two germline ends. The germline gives CDR1 SGHVS, CDR2 FQNEAQ. The CDR3 sequence is 16 residues long. The CDR3 DNA reads TGTGCCAGCAGCTTAGAGGGGGGGCAATTTGGTAATGAGCAGTTCTTC. It is translated as CASSLEGGQFGNEQFF.

The rearrangement uses TRBV6-1 and TRBJ2-7; 7 nucleotides match TRBD2. With 8 bases clipped from V and 0 bases from J, the junction kept 7 bases outside the gene matches. This CDR3 spans 14 amino acids. The germline CDR1 and CDR2 sequences are MNHNS and SASEGT. CDR3 sequence: CASEQSGNSYEQYF. CDR3 in DNA: TGTGCCAGCGAGCAAAGCGGGAACTCCTACGAGCAGTACTTC.

As DNA, the CDR3 is TGTGCCAGCAGTGAGACGGGAGCTCGCTACGAGCAGTACTTC. It translates to CASSETGARYEQYF. The chain has TRBV6-1 and TRBJ2-7; D may be TRBD2 (6 bases). Deletions cut 3 bases from V and 3 bases from J, with 12 bases between. The CDR3 contains 14 residues. Germline assignment: CDR1 MNHNS and CDR2 SASEGT.

The chain couples TRBV6-1 to TRBJ1-2; no reliable D call. Germline V gene sequence: CDR1 MNHNS, CDR2 SASEGT. V dropped 7 bases and J dropped 3 bases, with 15 bases sitting between them. The CDR3 covers 14 residues. The CDR3 loop is CASTTKGKDYGYTF. CDR3 nucleotides: TGTGCCAGCACCACGAAGGGAAAAGACTATGGCTACACCTTC.

The gene calls are TRBV19 and TRBJ2-6, with D possibly called TRBD1 or TRBD2 (5 bases each). Trimming left V 7 bases short and J 0 bases short, with 16 bases between. Per germline, CDR1 LNHDA and CDR2 SQIVND (reference sequence). The CDR3 length is 17 residues. CDR3 bases: TGTGCCAGTATGGGACCTAGCCTCCGCTCTGGGGCCAACGTCCTGACTTTC. Translation: CASMGPSLRSGANVLTF.

The genes are TRBV28 and TRBJ2-3, with 13 bases that match TRBD2. V lost 5 bases to trimming and J lost 6 bases; unmatched junction nucleotides: 17. Germline CDR1 MDHEN, CDR2 SYDVKM. The CDR3 spans 19 residues. The CDR3 is CASSPSGLAGASNTDTQYF. The CDR3 coding sequence is TGTGCCAGCAGTCCCTCCGGACTAGCGGGAGCTTCGAATACGGATACGCAGTATTTT.

This clone came up once. J is TRBJ2-7 and V is TRBV4-1; 9 nucleotides match TRBD1. The germline V gene encodes CDR1 MGHRA and CDR2 YSYEKL. Unmatched junction bases numbered 2, after V lost 2 bases and J lost 3 bases. CDR3 length equals 14 residues. CDR3 amino acids: CASSQTGQGYEQYF. The CDR3 region has the DNA TGCGCCAGCAGCCAAACGGGACAGGGCTACGAGCAGTACTTC.

This clone was detected only a few times. The chain carries TRBV27 and TRBJ2-1; 7 bases are a match to TRBD2. This CDR3 comprises 14 residues. Germline CDR1 reads MNHEY; CDR2 reads SMNVEV (reference sequence). Trimming cost V 3 bases and J 8 bases; bases outside gene matches: 7. The chain's CDR3 is CASSFYGAGDEQFF. The CDR3 nucleotides read TGTGCCAGCAGTTTTTATGGGGCGGGGGATGAGCAGTTCTTC.

The chain recombines TRBV6-1 with TRBJ1-5, with D unresolved. The CDR3 is made up of 14 amino acids. From germline, CDR1 is MNHNS and CDR2 SASEGT. Trimming removed 8 bases from V and 1 base from J, with 12 bases in between. The CDR3 loop reads CASASRQSNQPQHF. CDR3 coding DNA: TGTGCCAGCGCTAGCCGACAAAGCAATCAGCCCCAGCATTTT.

This clone has more than one count but fewer than ten. This rearrangement joins TRBV30 to TRBJ2-1; 8 bases map to TRBD2. The V gene's germline CDR1 is GTSNPN and CDR2 SVGIG (reference sequence). With 0 bases clipped from V and 9 bases from J, the junction kept 7 bases outside the gene matches. The CDR3 totals 14 residues. The CDR3 sequence is CAWSVQAGVGEQFF. In DNA, the CDR3 is TGTGCCTGGAGTGTTCAAGCGGGAGTCGGTGAGCAGTTCTTC.

This clone appeared once. V and J are TRBV6-1 and TRBJ1-1; D gene ambiguous. Germline CDR1 and CDR2: MNHNS and SASEGT. The CDR3 loop spans 16 amino acids. Trimming took off 2 bases at V and 0 bases at J, with 13 bases between the two ends. CDR3 in DNA: TGTGCCAGCAGTGAAATCCGTACGGTAATGAACACTGAAGCTTTCTTT. Translated, it gives CASSEIRTVMNTEAFF.

The chain uses TRBV18 and TRBJ2-7, with D perhaps TRBD2 (6 bases). CDR3 length: 15 residues. Germline V gives CDR1 KGHSH, CDR2 LQKENI. V lost 3 bases and J 4 bases, leaving 16 bases between the germline ends. The CDR3 sequence: CASSPLSGGYYEQYF. The CDR3 bases are TGTGCCAGCTCACCCCTGAGTGGGGGGTATTACGAGCAGTACTTC.

The chain joins TRBV15 to TRBJ2-5; 9 positions match TRBD1. The germline V gene has CDR1 LNHNV and CDR2 YYDKDF (reference sequence). After removal of 6 bases from V and 6 bases from J, the junction contained 11 bases not matched to a gene. CDR3 length equals 15 residues. The DNA of the CDR3 is TGTGCCACCAGATCCACCCGACAGGGGGGAAAGACCCAGTACTTC. Amino acid sequence: CATRSTRQGGKTQYF.

The chain combines TRBV7-2 with TRBJ1-1; TRBD1 agrees at 7 bases. Germline V gene data show CDR1 as SGHTA and CDR2 as FQGNSA. The V and J ends lost 4 bases and 2 bases, in that order; junction bases with no gene match: 10. The CDR3 totals 16 residues. CDR3 DNA sequence: TGTGCCAGCAGCTATGTCGGGGGACAGCGAAACACTGAAGCTTTCTTT. It translates to CASSYVGGQRNTEAFF.

The chain is built from TRBV7-2 and TRBJ2-5; possible D gene TRBD1, 5 bases. Germline-derived CDR1 and CDR2 are SGHTA and FQGNSA. CDR3 size: 14 residues. V dropped 3 bases and J dropped 5 bases, with 13 bases sitting between them. CDR3 loop: CASSLLGNRETQYF. CDR3 nucleotides: TGTGCCAGCAGCTTGTTGGGGAACAGGGAGACCCAGTACTTC.

Sample share makes this clone medium-sized. The rearrangement joins TRBV4-2 to TRBJ1-2, with D maybe TRBD1 (5 bases). CDR1 is LGHNA, CDR2 YNFKEQ, per germline. V gave up 6 bases and J gave up 4 bases, with 18 bases separating them. The CDR3 has 15 amino acids. This chain's CDR3 is CASRRAEGQSYGYTF. In nucleotides, the CDR3 is TGTGCCAGCAGGCGAGCGGAGGGGCAGAGCTATGGCTACACCTTC.

CDR3 in amino acids: CASSLMTSGYNEQFF. The CDR3 DNA is TGTGCCAGCAGCTTAATGACTAGCGGTTACAATGAGCAGTTCTTC. This chain uses TRBV11-2 with TRBJ2-1; 9 bases fit TRBD2. Trimming removed 2 bases from V and 4 bases from J; junction bases left unmatched: 3. Germline V gene data show CDR1 as SGHAT and CDR2 as FQNNGV. The CDR3 runs to 15 residues.

The chain recombines TRBV5-1 with TRBJ2-1; 8 nucleotides match TRBD1. The junction had 16 bases not matched to a gene; V was cut back by 1 base and J by 7 bases. The CDR3 is 18 residues long. Germline lookup yields CDR1 SGHRS and CDR2 YFSETQ. The CDR3 DNA sequence: TGCGCCAGCAGCTTGATGGGACAGGAGATTCCCGGGCGGAATGAGCAGTTCTTC. Translating gives CASSLMGQEIPGRNEQFF.

Written as DNA, the CDR3 is TGCGCCAGCAGCTTAACGGGACTAGTTAGCAATGAGCAGTTCTTC. It specifies CASSLTGLVSNEQFF. The gene calls are TRBV5-1 and TRBJ2-1; 8 nucleotides agree with TRBD2. The junction had 7 bases not matched to a gene; V was cut back by 2 bases and J by 6 bases. Germline V lookup: CDR1 SGHRS, CDR2 YFSETQ. This CDR3 spans 15 amino acids.

The chain uses TRBV29-1 and TRBJ2-3; 9 bases align to TRBD2. The CDR3 is 14 residues long. Trimming removed 4 bases from V and 0 bases from J; junction bases left unmatched: 2. Germline V gene data show CDR1 as SQVTM and CDR2 as ANQGSEA. The CDR3 region is CSVASGTSTDTQYF. DNA of the CDR3: TGCAGCGTTGCTAGCGGGACTAGCACAGATACGCAGTATTTT.

In regard to this clone: Other DNA sequences from this sample encode an identical CDR3 as well. The gene calls are TRBV27 and TRBJ2-7; D possibly matches TRBD1 or TRBD2 (5 bases each). Germline V gene lookup returns CDR1 MNHEY and CDR2 SMNVEV (reference sequence). V gave up 5 bases and J gave up 0 bases, with 8 bases separating them. The CDR3 sequence is 13 residues long. The CDR3 region is CASSGGPSYEQYF. The CDR3 coding sequence is TGTGCCAGCAGTGGGGGACCCTCCTACGAGCAGTACTTC.

V is TRBV19 and J is TRBJ2-7; TRBD1 aligns across 10 bases. Germline trimming cut 4 bases from V and 3 bases from J; bases unmatched to any gene: 6. Germline values: CDR1 LNHDA, CDR2 SQIVND (reference sequence). This CDR3 has 15 residues. CDR3 DNA: TGTGCCAGTAGTAAGGAAAGGACAGGGGGCTACGAGCAGTACTTC. This translates into CASSKERTGGYEQYF.

This chain links TRBV7-5 with TRBJ2-5; the D segment call TRBD1 is taken from the table without a DNA check. TRBJ2-7 explains the end of the DNA better; the J call may be wrong. TRBV7-5 is termed a pseudogene. This CDR3 spans 15 amino acids. The chain's CDR3 is CVRSLEAGSSYEQYF. CDR3 in DNA: TGTGTCAGAAGCTTAGAGGCAGGGTCCTCCTACGAGCAGTACTTC.

The chain is built from TRBV7-9 and TRBJ2-5, with 9 bases that match TRBD2. Germline V CDR1 and CDR2: SEHNR, FQNEAQ (reference sequence). This CDR3 has 15 residues. V dropped 4 bases and J dropped 0; count of bases not matched to a gene: 3. The CDR3 loop is CASSSGLANQETQYF. CDR3 nucleotide sequence: TGTGCCAGCAGCTCAGGACTAGCGAACCAAGAGACCCAGTACTTC.

This sequence joins TRBV7-8 and TRBJ2-2; D unclear. V dropped 1 base and J dropped 1 base, with 10 bases sitting between them. The germline V gene has CDR1 SGHVS and CDR2 FQNEAQ. The CDR3 is made up of 16 amino acids. CDR3 coding DNA: TGTGCCAGCAGCTTAGGGATCGGGTGGAACACCGGGGAGCTGTTTTTT. Translating it yields CASSLGIGWNTGELFF.

The chain links TRBV11-3 to TRBJ1-6; no clear D. V was pared by 3 bases and J by 8 bases, with 11 bases between. Germline V gene sequence: CDR1 SGHNT, CDR2 YENEEA. The CDR3 contains 14 residues. CDR3 residues: CASSLPQPDSPLHF. CDR3 in DNA: TGTGCCAGCAGCTTGCCCCAGCCTGATTCACCCCTCCACTTT.

The chain links TRBV7-9 to TRBJ1-4, with unresolved D. Per the germline V gene, CDR1 is SEHNR and CDR2 is FQNEAQ (reference sequence). The CDR3 length is 13 residues. Between the trimmed V and J ends, which lost 7 bases and 0 bases, there was a span of 6 bases. DNA of the CDR3: TGTGCCAGCAACCGTGCAACTAATGAAAAACTGTTTTTT. Its protein product is CASNRATNEKLFF.

The chain has TRBV5-1 and TRBJ2-5; D gene uncertain. CDR1 is SGHRS, CDR2 YFSETQ, per germline. V gave up 0 bases and J gave up 5 bases, with 17 bases separating them. This CDR3 contains 16 residues. CDR3 nucleotide sequence: TGCGCCAGCAGCTTGGTAGGCAGCGTAAGGTTCGAGACCCAGTACTTC. Translating gives CASSLVGSVRFETQYF.

A single count supports this clone. At one end the junction does not follow the germline gene, possibly because of a read error. CDR3 protein: CASSVPGDTVSRNF. CDR3 coding DNA: TGTGCCAGCAGTGTCCCCGGGGACACTGTGTCTCGTAACTTC. The V and J genes are TRBV28 and TRBJ2-4; D is perhaps TRBD1 (6 bases). The CDR3 has 14 amino acids. Germline loops: CDR1 MDHEN, CDR2 SYDVKM.

V gene TRBV6-5 combines with J gene TRBJ1-4, with a possible D match to TRBD1 (6 bases). The CDR3 runs to 14 residues. Trimming shortened V by 6 bases and J by 7 bases, and 15 bases separated the two germline ends. CDR1 is MNHEY, CDR2 SVGAGI, per germline. For the CDR3, the DNA is TGTGCCAGCAGCCGTACAGGGTTAGCTGAAAAACTGTTTTTT. This sequence encodes CASSRTGLAEKLFF.

This clone turned up a few times. This chain joins TRBV19 and TRBJ1-1, with unresolved D. V lost 0 bases to trimming and J lost 0 bases, with 5 bases between them. This CDR3 is built from 14 residues. Germline lookup yields CDR1 LNHDA and CDR2 SQIVND (reference sequence). The CDR3 is CASSIEDMNTEAFF. CDR3 DNA: TGTGCCAGTAGTATAGAAGACATGAACACTGAAGCTTTCTTT. Combining the CDR3 with reference TRBV19 and TRBJ1-1 gives the whole variable domain DGGITQSPKYLFRKEGQNVTLSCEQNLNHDAMYWYRQDPGQGLRLIYYSQIVNDFQKGDIAEGYSVSREKKESFPLTVTSAQKNPTAFYLCASSIEDMNTEAFFGQGTRLTVV.

This clone was seen just once. V usage is TRBV25-1 and J usage is TRBJ2-2; 11 bases match TRBD1. The CDR3 covers 15 residues. V gave up 3 bases and J gave up 6 bases; unmatched junction bases: 3. Per the germline V gene, CDR1 is MGHDK and CDR2 is SYGVNS. Written as DNA, the CDR3 is TGTGCCAGCAGTGATGTGGGACAGGGGGCCGGGGAGCTGTTTTTT. Translation gives CASSDVGQGAGELFF.